This T cell receptor (beta chain) derives from a study of T cells in Graves' hyperthyroidism and ophthalmopathy. This clonotype showed up many times. TCR beta CDR3 sequences were amplified from RNA transcripts. A first-round RT-PCR of the TCR CDR3 used the HTBI primer set. TCRdb re-derived calls from the multiplex PCR reads in MiXCR, one entry per CDR3 protein. The profile shows 200,000 to 250,000 distinct CDR3 sequences, about 17% of them singletons. Germline V lookup: CDR1 SQVTM, CDR2 ANQGSEA. The CDR3 is made up of 14 amino acids. Trimming at V came to 1 base and at J to 5 bases, leaving 6 bases not matched to a gene.

This TCR was sampled from a woman younger than 30 with Graves' ophthalmopathy. The V and J genes are TRBV29-1 and TRBJ1-1; 8 bases are a match to TRBD1. The specimen was blood. In DNA form, the CDR3 reads TGCAGCGTTGAAGTTTACGGACAGGGTACTGAAGCTTTCTTT. This translates into CSVEVYGQGTEAFF.